The clone carrying this TCR beta chain was detected once. Antigen unknown. This CDR3 region has 19 residues. In germline, CDR1 is MGHRA, CDR2 YSYEKL. The V segment lost 0 bases and the J segment 8 bases; nucleotides outside the gene matches: 14. This record comes from a study of cytomegalovirus exposure and HLA in healthy donors. PCR used 60 Vbeta primers and 13 Jbeta primers. TCRdb's table, derived via immunoSEQ multiplex PCR, lists solely in-frame clones and lacks some. The table lists roughly 100,000 clones, 75% of them singletons. General study results and limits: Researchers reported that a few CMV-associated chains were confirmed in vitro as CMV antigen-specific.

The chain has TRBV4-1 and TRBJ2-3; 13 positions match TRBD2. This clonotype was sampled from a man in his forties or fifties in good health and CMV-seronegative. Sample: PBMCs. CDR3 DNA sequence: TGCGCCAGCAGCCAAGATCTAGCAGGGACTAGCGGGACACGGGGTACGCAGTATTTT. Protein product: CASSQDLAGTSGTRGTQYF.